This T cell receptor (beta chain) was identified during a study of T-cell reconstitution after alpha-beta-depleted transplantation in children. Library preparation (for TCRbeta) was performed with unique molecular identifiers. TCRdb used MiXCR to reprocess the PCR reads, holding one entry per CDR3 protein. The sample lists 450,000 to 600,000 distinct CDR3 sequences; about 30% were seen once. This clonotype occurred a few times. CDR3 length equals 15 residues. Germline CDR1 is LNHDA and CDR2 is SQIVND (reference sequence). V was clipped by 7 bases and J by 5 bases; unmatched bases: 12. The clonotype was recovered from a human donor who donated a stem cell graft to a child with aplastic anemia. The genes are TRBV19 and TRBJ2-5; 8 positions match TRBD1. Sequencing used PBMCs from the stem cell graft donor, obtained from the stem cell graft. The CDR3: CASTPTGDVQETQYF. CDR3 coding DNA: TGTGCCAGTACGCCGACAGGGGACGTTCAGGAGACCCAGTACTTC.